These T cell receptor beta chains were read from a single sample in a study of cytomegalovirus exposure and HLA in healthy donors. Measured with immunoSEQ multiplex PCR; TCRdb has only the in-frame clones, and not every one. The profile shows roughly 110,000 clones, approximately 76% of them singletons. The sequenced sample was PBMCs. The receptors were sampled from a man between 18 and 29 years old in good health and CMV-seronegative. Each CDR3 is given with its conserved first and last residue. A D gene is named only where the DNA matches it firmly. The size of a clone is reported for some rows only, either as once, few or many, or as a class for expanded clones.

V gene: TRBV4-3; J gene: TRBJ1-2; clone size: .; D gene: .; CDR3 DNA: TGCGCCAGCAGCCAAGATGCCCGGGAGGGAGATTATGGCTACCCCTTC; CDR3 protein: CASSQDAREGDYGYPF
V gene: TRBV30; J gene: TRBJ1-3; clone size: .; D gene: .; CDR3 DNA: TGTGCCTGGAGTGTACGAGACAGCGCAGGAAGCACCATATATTTT; CDR3 protein: CAWSVRDSAGSTIYF
V gene: TRBV5-1; J gene: TRBJ2-3; clone size: .; D gene: TRBD2; CDR3 DNA: TGCGCCAGCAGCACGGGTGCGGGGGGGCGTGGAGATACGCAGTATTTT; CDR3 protein: CASSTGAGGRGDTQYF
V gene: TRBV15; J gene: TRBJ2-1; clone size: once; D gene: TRBD1; CDR3 DNA: TGTGCCACCAGCAGGGGGGGACAGGGAGGATCTGGGGTGCAGTTCTTC; CDR3 protein: CATSRGGQGGSGVQFF
V gene: TRBV7-9; J gene: TRBJ2-7; clone size: .; D gene: .; CDR3 DNA: TGTGCCGGTGCCGAAACCTACGAGCAGTACTTC; CDR3 protein: CAGAETYEQYF
V gene: TRBV25-1; J gene: TRBJ1-6; clone size: .; D gene: TRBD1; CDR3 DNA: TGTGCCAGCAGTGGGTTGACAGGGGAGAGGTCACCCCTCCACTTT; CDR3 protein: CASSGLTGERSPLHF
V gene: TRBV5-1; J gene: TRBJ2-3; clone size: .; D gene: .; CDR3 DNA: TGCGCCAGCAGCTTGATCGCGCAGTATTTT; CDR3 protein: CASSLIAQYF
V gene: TRBV7-9; J gene: TRBJ2-5; clone size: .; D gene: .; CDR3 DNA: TGTGCCAGCAGCTCAATGGGCCCAGAGACCCAGTACTTC; CDR3 protein: CASSSMGPETQYF
V gene: TRBV28; J gene: TRBJ1-5; clone size: .; D gene: .; CDR3 DNA: TGTGCCAGCAGGGAGCCGGGGAGCAATCAGCCCCAGCATTTT; CDR3 protein: CASREPGSNQPQHF
V gene: TRBV7-2; J gene: TRBJ2-3; clone size: .; D gene: TRBD1; CDR3 DNA: TGTGCCAGCGGTGAACAGGGGGGAAGGACAGATACGCAGTATTTT; CDR3 protein: CASGEQGGRTDTQYF
V gene: TRBV6-4; J gene: TRBJ2-1; clone size: .; D gene: TRBD1; CDR3 DNA: TGTGCCAGCAGTAAGGGACAGGGGGCGGATACATACAATGAGCAGTTCTTC; CDR3 protein: CASSKGQGADTYNEQFF
V gene: TRBV5-1; J gene: TRBJ2-5; clone size: .; D gene: .; CDR3 DNA: TGCGCCAGCAGCCACTCAGAGACCCAGTACTTC; CDR3 protein: CASSHSETQYF
V gene: TRBV27; J gene: TRBJ1-2; clone size: .; D gene: TRBD1; CDR3 DNA: TGTGCCAGCAGTTTGAACAGGGGTGTTCAGGGCTACACCTTC; CDR3 protein: CASSLNRGVQGYTF
V gene: TRBV7-9; J gene: TRBJ1-5; clone size: once; D gene: .; CDR3 DNA: TGTGCCAGCAGCTCGGGGGGGGCAAGGCAGCCCCAGCATTTT; CDR3 protein: CASSSGGARQPQHF
V gene: TRBV4-2; J gene: TRBJ1-5; clone size: medium-sized; D gene: TRBD1; CDR3 DNA: TGTGCCAGCAGCCAAGAGGCCGGACAGGGTTATCAGCCCCAGCATTTT; CDR3 protein: CASSQEAGQGYQPQHF
V gene: TRBV25-1; J gene: TRBJ1-2; clone size: .; D gene: .; CDR3 DNA: TGTGCCAGCAGTGATCCAGGGTGGAGCTACACCTTC; CDR3 protein: CASSDPGWSYTF
V gene: TRBV6-6; J gene: TRBJ2-7; clone size: few; D gene: TRBD2; CDR3 DNA: TGTGCCAGCAGAGGACTAGCGGGGGGCCACGAGCAGTACTTC; CDR3 protein: CASRGLAGGHEQYF
V gene: TRBV6-5; J gene: TRBJ2-4; clone size: .; D gene: TRBD1; CDR3 DNA: TGTGCCAGCAGTTACGGGGGACAGGGGACTCCTCTTGGCTACTTC; CDR3 protein: CASSYGGQGTPLGYF